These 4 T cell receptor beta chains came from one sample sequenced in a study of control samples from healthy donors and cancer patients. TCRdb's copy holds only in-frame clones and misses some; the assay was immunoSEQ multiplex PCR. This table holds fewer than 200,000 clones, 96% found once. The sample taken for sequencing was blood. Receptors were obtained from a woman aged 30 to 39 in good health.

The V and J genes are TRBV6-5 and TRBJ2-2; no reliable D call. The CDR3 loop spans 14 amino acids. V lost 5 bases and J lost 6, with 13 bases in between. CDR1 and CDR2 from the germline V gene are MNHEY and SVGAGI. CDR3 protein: CASSLLGWAGELFF. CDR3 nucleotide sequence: TGTGCCAGCAGTCTGCTAGGTTGGGCCGGGGAGCTGTTTTTT.

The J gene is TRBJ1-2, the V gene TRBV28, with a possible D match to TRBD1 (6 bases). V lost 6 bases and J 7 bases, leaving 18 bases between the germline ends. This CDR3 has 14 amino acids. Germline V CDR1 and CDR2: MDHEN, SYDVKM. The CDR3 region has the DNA TGTGCCAGCAGCCCTCCCCGGGGGCAGGGTGGCTACACCTTC. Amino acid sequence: CASSPPRGQGGYTF.

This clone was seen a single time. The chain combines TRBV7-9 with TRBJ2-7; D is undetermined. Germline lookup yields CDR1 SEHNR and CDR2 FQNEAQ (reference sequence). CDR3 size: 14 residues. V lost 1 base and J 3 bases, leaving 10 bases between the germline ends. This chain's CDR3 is CASSLGRGSYEQYF. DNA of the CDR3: TGTGCCAGCAGCTTAGGTCGCGGAAGCTACGAGCAGTACTTC.

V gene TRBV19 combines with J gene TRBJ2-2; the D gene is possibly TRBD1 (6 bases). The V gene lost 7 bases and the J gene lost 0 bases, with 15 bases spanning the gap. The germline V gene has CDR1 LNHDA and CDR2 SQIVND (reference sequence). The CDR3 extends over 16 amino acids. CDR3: CASNKGGGANTGELFF. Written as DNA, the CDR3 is TGTGCCAGTAATAAAGGTGGGGGCGCGAACACCGGGGAGCTGTTTTTT.